This record covers a single T cell receptor (beta chain). A universal primer binding site was introduced by template switching. The final cDNA contained unique molecular identifiers. TCRdb processed the 5' RACE reads anew with MiXCR; each CDR3 protein has one entry. The data contain 400,000 to 500,000 distinct CDR3 sequences, more than 13% of them singletons. The data belong to a study of identical twins. CDR1 MNHNS and CDR2 SASEGT come from the germline V gene. CDR3 length: 13 residues. V lost 10 bases, J lost 2 bases, and 11 bases lay in between. Another study also made use of these data, one on yellow fever vaccine responses in identical twins.

The chain combines TRBV6-1 with TRBJ2-2; D unresolved. The clonotype originates from a woman younger than 35 in good health. Sequencing input: CD4+ T cells sorted from blood. CDR3 residues: CATATGNTGELFF. The CDR3 DNA follows: TGTGCCACCGCGACCGGAAACACCGGGGAGCTGTTTTTT.